This paragraph reports one T cell receptor beta chain. Its antigen remains unidentified. Specified time point: patch test 3, about 24 weeks after DPC sensitization. The treatment here: therapeutic diphenylcyclopropenone sensitization with weekly scalp DPC. Blood collection happened ahead of applying each patch test. This sample stems from a study of human T cells and chemical hapten exposure. Turning to the study itself: Cases of alopecia areata, totalis or universalis occurred in a predominantly female patient group. Study results and limitations: Significantly more large CDR3 similarity clusters arose among expanded TCRs than among controls.

MiXCR, applied by TCRdb to the RACE reads, yields one record per CDR3 protein. The data hold about 84,000 distinct CDR3 sequences, with roughly 10% observed a single time. The material was whole blood, obtained in connection with sensitization to the hapten diphenylcyclopropenone (DPC). The clonotype was recovered from a woman aged 50 to 60 with alopecia areata. Some clones in this sample may be carry-over from other donors' samples.

The CDR3 reads CSAGGQSYGYTF. The CDR3 nucleotides read TGCAGTGCCGGGGGACAGTCCTATGGCTACACCTTC. The chain combines TRBV20-1 with TRBJ1-2; TRBD1 matches at 7 bases. The CDR3 is 12 amino acids. Germline V CDR1 and CDR2: DFQATT, SNEGSKA (reference sequence). Trimming cost V 6 bases and J 4 bases; bases outside gene matches: 5.